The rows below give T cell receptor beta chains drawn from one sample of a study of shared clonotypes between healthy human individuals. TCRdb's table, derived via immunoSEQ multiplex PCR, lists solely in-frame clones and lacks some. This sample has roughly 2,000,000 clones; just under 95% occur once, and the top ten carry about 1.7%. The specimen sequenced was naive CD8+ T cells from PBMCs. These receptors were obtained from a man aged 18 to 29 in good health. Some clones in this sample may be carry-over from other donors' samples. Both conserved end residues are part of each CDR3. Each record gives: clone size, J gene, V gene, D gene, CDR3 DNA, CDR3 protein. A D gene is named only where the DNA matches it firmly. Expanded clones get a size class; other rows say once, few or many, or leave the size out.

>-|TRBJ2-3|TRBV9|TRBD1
TGTGCCAGCAGCCTCGGGACAGGGCGAGATAGCACAGATACGCAGTATTTT
CASSLGTGRDSTDTQYF
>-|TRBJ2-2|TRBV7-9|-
TGTGCCAGCGACTCGGACACCGGGGAGCTGTTTTTT
CASDSDTGELFF
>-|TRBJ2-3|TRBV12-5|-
TGTGCTAGTGCGATTACTAGCACAGATACGCAGTATTTT
CASAITSTDTQYF
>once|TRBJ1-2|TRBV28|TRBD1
TGTGCCAGCAGTAGCAACAGGGGTAACTATGGCTACACCTTC
CASSSNRGNYGYTF
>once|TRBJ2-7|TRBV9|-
TGTGCCAGCAGCCCTCAAGGGAACTACTACGAGCAGTACTTC
CASSPQGNYYEQYF
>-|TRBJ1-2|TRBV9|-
TGTGCCAGCAGCGTAGGAGGACCGAACTATGGCTACACCTTC
CASSVGGPNYGYTF
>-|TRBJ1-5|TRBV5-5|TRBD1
TGTGCCAGCAGCGTAGGACAGGGCCTTAGCAATCAGCCCCAGCATTTT
CASSVGQGLSNQPQHF
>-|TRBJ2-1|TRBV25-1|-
TGTGCCAGCAGTGAATATCTCCTAGGCTCCTACAATGAGCAGTTCTTC
CASSEYLLGSYNEQFF
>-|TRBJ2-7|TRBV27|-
TGTGCCAGCGCGTTTGGCTCTAGCTACGAGCAGTACTTC
CASAFGSSYEQYF
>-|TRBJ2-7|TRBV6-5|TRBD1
TGTGCCAGCAGTACCAGGGGGCGCAACGAGCAGTACTTC
CASSTRGRNEQYF
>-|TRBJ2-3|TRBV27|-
TGTGCCAGCAGTTTGTTTGTCCCGGAGCGAGCCCGCACAGATACGCAGTATTTT
CASSLFVPERARTDTQYF
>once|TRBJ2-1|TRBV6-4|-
TGTGCCAGCAGTGACTCGATAAACAGAATAGGTGAGCAGTTCTTC
CASSDSINRIGEQFF
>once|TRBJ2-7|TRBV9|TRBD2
TGTGCCAGCAGCGTTTCGGCTAGCGGGAGTTACGAGCAGTACTTC
CASSVSASGSYEQYF
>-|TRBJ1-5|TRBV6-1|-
TGTGCCGCGAGGGGATGGGGTAGCAATCAGCCCCAGCATTTT
CAARGWGSNQPQHF
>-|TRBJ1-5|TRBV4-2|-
TGTGCCAGCAGCCAACCCGGGGACCGCAATCAGCCCCAGCATTTT
CASSQPGDRNQPQHF
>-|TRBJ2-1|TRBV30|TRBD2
TGTGCCTGGAGGGTAGCGGGATACAATGAGCAGTTCTTC
CAWRVAGYNEQFF
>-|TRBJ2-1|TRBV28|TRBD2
TGTGCCAGCAGCAAGGGACTAGCGGGAACCAATGAGCAGTTCTTC
CASSKGLAGTNEQFF
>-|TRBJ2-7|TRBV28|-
TGTGCCAGCAGTTTCCTAATAACAGGGAGGGAGCAGTACTTC
CASSFLITGREQYF
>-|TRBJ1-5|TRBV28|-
TGTGCCAGCAGCCTCCGATATGCCGGGCCTAGGCGTCAGCCCCAGCATTTT
CASSLRYAGPRRQPQHF
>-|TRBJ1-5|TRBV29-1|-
TGCAGCGTCTCTTTAACCCACCCGACCAATCAGCCCCAGCATTTT
CSVSLTHPTNQPQHF
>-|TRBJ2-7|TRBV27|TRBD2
TGTGCCAGCAGACATACTAGCGGGAGGATCCCTCCCTACGAGCAGTACTTC
CASRHTSGRIPPYEQYF
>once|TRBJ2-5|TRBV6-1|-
TGTGCCAGCAGTGCCTGGACGGAAAAAGAGACCCAGTACTTC
CASSAWTEKETQYF
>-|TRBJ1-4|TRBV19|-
TGTGCCAGTAGTATGCTCAGGGATCAGGCTAATGAAAAACTGTTTTTT
CASSMLRDQANEKLFF
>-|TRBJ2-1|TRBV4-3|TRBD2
TGCGCCAGCAGCCAGACCCCACGGACTAGCGGGAGAAATGAGCAGTTCTTC
CASSQTPRTSGRNEQFF
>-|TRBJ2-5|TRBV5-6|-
TGTGCCAGCAGCTTCCCTAGCGAAGAGACCCAGTACTTC
CASSFPSEETQYF
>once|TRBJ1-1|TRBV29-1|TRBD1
TGCAGCGTTACGGGACAGGGGTTGAACACTGAAGCTTTCTTT
CSVTGQGLNTEAFF
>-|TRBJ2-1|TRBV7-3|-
TGTGCCAGCAGCTTAATACTCGGGGATGAGCAGTTCTTC
CASSLILGDEQFF
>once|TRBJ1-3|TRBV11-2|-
TGTGCCAGCAGCTTAGTCTCACCTTCTGGAAACACCATATATTTT
CASSLVSPSGNTIYF
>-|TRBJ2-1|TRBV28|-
TGTGCCAGCAGTTTATGGGTTATTAGCTCCTACAATGAGCAGTTCTTC
CASSLWVISSYNEQFF
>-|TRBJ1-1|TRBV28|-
TGTGCCAGCAGCGTCCGGGCGAAGAACACTGAAGCTTTCTTT
CASSVRAKNTEAFF
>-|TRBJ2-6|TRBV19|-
TGTGCCAGCACCCCTGGGCCTGGGGCCAACGTCCTGACTTTC
CASTPGPGANVLTF
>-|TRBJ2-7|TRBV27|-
TGTGCCAGCAGTTTAAGGGGGGCCCCTCCGCTCGAGCAGTACTTC
CASSLRGAPPLEQYF
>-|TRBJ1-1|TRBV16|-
TGTGCCAGCAGCCAATCGAGTACAGGCTCCCCTGAAGCTTTCTTT
CASSQSSTGSPEAFF
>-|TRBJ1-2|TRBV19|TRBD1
TGTGCCAGTACCCTGACAGGGGAGGACTATGGCTACACCTTC
CASTLTGEDYGYTF
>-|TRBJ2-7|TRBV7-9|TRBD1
TGTGCCAGCAGCTTAGACTGGGACAGGTCCTACGAGCAGTACTTC
CASSLDWDRSYEQYF
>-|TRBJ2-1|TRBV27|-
TGTGCCAGCAGTAAGGACCGAGGCGATCGGCAGTTCTTC
CASSKDRGDRQFF
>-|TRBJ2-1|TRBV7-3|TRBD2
TGTGCCAGCAGCAAAGTAGCGGGAGGTAACAATGAGCAGTTCTTC
CASSKVAGGNNEQFF
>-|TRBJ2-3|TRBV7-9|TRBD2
TGTGCCAGCAGCCAAAGCGGGAATCCCCGCCAGGCGCAGTATTTT
CASSQSGNPRQAQYF
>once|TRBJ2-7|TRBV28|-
TGTGCCAGCAGTTTACAGATCGACGAGCAGTACTTC
CASSLQIDEQYF
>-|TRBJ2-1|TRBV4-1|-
TGCGCCAGCAGCCAAGATAACGGGGTGCTAGCGCCGTACAATGAGCAGTTCTTC
CASSQDNGVLAPYNEQFF
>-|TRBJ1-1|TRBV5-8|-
TGTGCCAGCAGCTGGAAGTGGGCCACTGAAGCTTTCTTT
CASSWKWATEAFF
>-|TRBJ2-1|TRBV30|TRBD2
TGTGCCTGGAGTAGCGGGATGGGCAATGAGCAGTTCTTC
CAWSSGMGNEQFF
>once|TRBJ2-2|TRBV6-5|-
TGTGCCAGCAGCCAGGGTCTGGGGGCCGGGGAGCTGTTTTTT
CASSQGLGAGELFF
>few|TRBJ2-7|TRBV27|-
TGTGCCAGCAGTTTAGGTTCGAACTACGAGCAGTACTTC
CASSLGSNYEQYF
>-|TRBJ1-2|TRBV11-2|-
TGTGCCAGCAGCTTAGGGCGGGCGAGTGGCTACACCTTC
CASSLGRASGYTF
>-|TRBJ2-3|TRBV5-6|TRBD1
TGTGCCAGCAGCTGGGGACAGGGGGCAGGAGATACGCAGTATTTT
CASSWGQGAGDTQYF
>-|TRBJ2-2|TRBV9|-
TGTGCCAGCAGCGTGGACAGTTCGAACACCGGGGAGCTGTTTTTT
CASSVDSSNTGELFF
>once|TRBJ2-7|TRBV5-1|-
TGCGCCAGCAGCTTCCGGAAAGCTCCCCTAGAGCAGTACTTC
CASSFRKAPLEQYF
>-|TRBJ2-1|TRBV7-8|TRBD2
TGTGCCAGCAGACTTAGCGGGAGCTCCTACAATGAGCAGTTCTTC
CASRLSGSSYNEQFF
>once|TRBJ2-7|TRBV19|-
TGTGCCAGTAGTCTCAGGGAGGTGGCCTACGAGCAGTACTTC
CASSLREVAYEQYF
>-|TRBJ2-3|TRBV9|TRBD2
TGTGCCAGCACCCCGGGAGGGAAGCGAGCAGATACGCAGTATTTT
CASTPGGKRADTQYF
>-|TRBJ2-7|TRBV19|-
TGTGCCAGTAGTGTCGCGACTCGCTACGAGCAGTACTTC
CASSVATRYEQYF
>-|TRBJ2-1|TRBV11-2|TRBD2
TGTGCCAGCAGCTTTCTAGCGGGGCCCAATGAGCAGTTCTTC
CASSFLAGPNEQFF